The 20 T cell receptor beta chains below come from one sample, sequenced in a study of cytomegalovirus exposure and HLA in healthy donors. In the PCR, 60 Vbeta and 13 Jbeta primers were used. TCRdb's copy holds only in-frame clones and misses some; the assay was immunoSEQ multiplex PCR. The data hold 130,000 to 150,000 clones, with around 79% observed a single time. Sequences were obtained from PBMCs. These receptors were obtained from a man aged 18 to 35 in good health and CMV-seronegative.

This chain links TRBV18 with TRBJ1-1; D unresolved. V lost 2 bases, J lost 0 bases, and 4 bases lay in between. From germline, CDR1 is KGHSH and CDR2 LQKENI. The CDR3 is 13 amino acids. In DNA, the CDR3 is TGTGCCAGCTCACCAGGAGTGAACACTGAAGCTTTCTTT. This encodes CASSPGVNTEAFF.

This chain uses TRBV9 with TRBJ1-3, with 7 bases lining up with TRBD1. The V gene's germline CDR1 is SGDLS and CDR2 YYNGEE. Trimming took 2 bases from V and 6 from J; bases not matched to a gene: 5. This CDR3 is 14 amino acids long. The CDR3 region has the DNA TGTGCCAGCAGCGTCAAGGGGGCGGAAAACACCATATATTTT. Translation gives CASSVKGAENTIYF. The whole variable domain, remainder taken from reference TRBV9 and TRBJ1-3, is DSGVTQTPKHLITATGQRVTLRCSPRSGDLSVYWYQQSLDQGLQFLIQYYNGEERAKGNILERFSAQQFPDLHSELNLSSLELGDSALYFCASSVKGAENTIYFGEGSWLTVV.

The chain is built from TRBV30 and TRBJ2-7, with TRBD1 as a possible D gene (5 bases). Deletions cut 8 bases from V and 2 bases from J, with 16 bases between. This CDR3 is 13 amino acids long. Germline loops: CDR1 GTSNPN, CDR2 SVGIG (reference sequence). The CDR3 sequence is CATGRALTYEQYF. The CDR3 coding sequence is TGTGCCACGGGCAGGGCACTCACCTACGAGCAGTACTTC.

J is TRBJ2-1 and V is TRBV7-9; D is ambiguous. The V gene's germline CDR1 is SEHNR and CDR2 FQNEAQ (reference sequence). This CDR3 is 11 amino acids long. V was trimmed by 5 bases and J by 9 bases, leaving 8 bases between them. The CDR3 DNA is TGTGCCAGCAGCCCCCCCATTGAGCAGTTCTTC. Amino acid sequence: CASSPPIEQFF.

The DNA for the CDR3 is TGTGCCAGCAGCTTAAACACTAACTATGGCTACACCTTC. It translates to CASSLNTNYGYTF. This chain links TRBV7-9 with TRBJ1-2; D is unresolved. Germline-derived CDR1 and CDR2 are SEHNR and FQNEAQ (reference sequence). The germline V and J ends were trimmed by 2 bases and 0 bases, with 4 bases remaining between them. The CDR3 is made up of 13 amino acids.

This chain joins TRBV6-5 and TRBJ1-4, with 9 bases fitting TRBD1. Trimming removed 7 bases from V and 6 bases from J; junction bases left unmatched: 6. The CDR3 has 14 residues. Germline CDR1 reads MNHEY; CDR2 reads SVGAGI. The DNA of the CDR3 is TGTGCCAGCACTCCGGACAGGGGTGATGAAAAACTGTTTTTT. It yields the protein CASTPDRGDEKLFF.

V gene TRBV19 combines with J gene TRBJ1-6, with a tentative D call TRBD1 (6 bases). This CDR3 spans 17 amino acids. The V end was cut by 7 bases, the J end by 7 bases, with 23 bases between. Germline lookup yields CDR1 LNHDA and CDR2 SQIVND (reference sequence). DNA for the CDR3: TGTGCCAGTACGAACCGGGGGGACCAGGGGCCCAATTCACCCCTCCACTTT. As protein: CASTNRGDQGPNSPLHF.

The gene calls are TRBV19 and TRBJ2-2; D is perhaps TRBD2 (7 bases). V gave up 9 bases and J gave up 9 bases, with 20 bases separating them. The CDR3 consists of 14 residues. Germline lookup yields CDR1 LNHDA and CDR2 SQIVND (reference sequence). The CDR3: CASEATGGRRELFF. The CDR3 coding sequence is TGTGCCAGCGAAGCGACCGGGGGGCGTCGGGAGCTGTTTTTT.

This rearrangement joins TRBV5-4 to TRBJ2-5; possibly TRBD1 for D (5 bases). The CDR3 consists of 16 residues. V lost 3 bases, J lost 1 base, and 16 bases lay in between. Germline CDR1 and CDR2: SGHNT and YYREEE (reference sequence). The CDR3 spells CASSSLMTAFQETQYF. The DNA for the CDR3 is TGTGCCAGCAGCTCCTTGATGACAGCTTTCCAAGAGACCCAGTACTTC.

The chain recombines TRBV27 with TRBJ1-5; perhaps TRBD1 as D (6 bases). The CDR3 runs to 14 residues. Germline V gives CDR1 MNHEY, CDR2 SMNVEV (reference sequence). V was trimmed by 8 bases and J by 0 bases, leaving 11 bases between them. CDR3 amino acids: CASPTGYSNQPQHF. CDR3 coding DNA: TGTGCCAGCCCGACAGGATATAGCAATCAGCCCCAGCATTTT.

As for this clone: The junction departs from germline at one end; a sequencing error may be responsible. DNA of the CDR3: TGCGCCAGCAGACCCGATACGAACCAGGGAATGGAGACCCAGTACTTC. Translation: CASRPDTNQGMETQYF. The chain is built from TRBV11-1 and TRBJ2-5, with D possibly being TRBD1 (5 bases). There are 16 residues in the CDR3. Germline V gene sequence: CDR1 SGHAT, CDR2 FQDESV (reference sequence).

CDR3 protein: CASSVGGTASYEQYF. The CDR3 nucleotides read TGTGCCAGCAGCGTAGGAGGGACAGCCTCCTACGAGCAGTACTTC. This sequence joins TRBV9 and TRBJ2-7; 7 nucleotides agree with TRBD1. The CDR3 is 15 amino acids. Germline CDR1 and CDR2: SGDLS and YYNGEE. Trimming took 0 bases from V and 0 from J; bases not matched to a gene: 3.

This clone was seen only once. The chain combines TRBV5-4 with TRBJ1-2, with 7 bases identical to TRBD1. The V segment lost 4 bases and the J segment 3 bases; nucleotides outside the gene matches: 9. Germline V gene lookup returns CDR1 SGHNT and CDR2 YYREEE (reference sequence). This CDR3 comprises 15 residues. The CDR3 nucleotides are TGTGCCAGCAGCGTGAACAGGGGCGCGCACTATGGCTACACCTTC. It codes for CASSVNRGAHYGYTF.

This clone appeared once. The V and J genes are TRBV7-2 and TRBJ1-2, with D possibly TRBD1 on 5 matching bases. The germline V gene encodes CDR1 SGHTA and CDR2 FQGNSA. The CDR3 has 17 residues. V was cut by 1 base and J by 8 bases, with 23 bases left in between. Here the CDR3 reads CASSLDRLGVGQSGYTF. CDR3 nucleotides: TGTGCCAGCAGCTTAGACAGGTTAGGCGTGGGCCAGAGCGGCTACACCTTC.

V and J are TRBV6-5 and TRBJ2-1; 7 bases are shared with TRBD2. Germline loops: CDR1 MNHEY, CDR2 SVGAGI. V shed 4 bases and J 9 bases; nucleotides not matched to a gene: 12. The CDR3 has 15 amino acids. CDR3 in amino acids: CASSLSSGATGEQFF. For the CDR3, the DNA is TGTGCCAGCAGTTTGTCCAGCGGGGCGACCGGTGAGCAGTTCTTC.

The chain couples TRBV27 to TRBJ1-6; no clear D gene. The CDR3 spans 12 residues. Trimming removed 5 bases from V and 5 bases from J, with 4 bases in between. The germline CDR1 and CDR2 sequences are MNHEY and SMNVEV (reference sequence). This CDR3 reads CASSPHNSPLHF. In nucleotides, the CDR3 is TGTGCCAGCAGTCCTCATAATTCACCCCTCCACTTT.

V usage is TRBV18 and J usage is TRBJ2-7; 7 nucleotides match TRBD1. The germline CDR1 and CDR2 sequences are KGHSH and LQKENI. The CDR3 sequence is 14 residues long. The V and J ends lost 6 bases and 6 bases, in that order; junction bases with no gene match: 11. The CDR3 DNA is TGTGCCAGCTCGCCGAGACAGGGTATCGGCGAGCAGTACTTC. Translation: CASSPRQGIGEQYF.

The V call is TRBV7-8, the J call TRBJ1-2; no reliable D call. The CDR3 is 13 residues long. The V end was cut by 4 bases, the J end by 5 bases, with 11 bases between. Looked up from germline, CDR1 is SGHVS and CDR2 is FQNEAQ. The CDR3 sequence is CASSSTTGYGYTF. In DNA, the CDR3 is TGTGCCAGCAGCTCCACGACGGGATATGGCTACACCTTC.

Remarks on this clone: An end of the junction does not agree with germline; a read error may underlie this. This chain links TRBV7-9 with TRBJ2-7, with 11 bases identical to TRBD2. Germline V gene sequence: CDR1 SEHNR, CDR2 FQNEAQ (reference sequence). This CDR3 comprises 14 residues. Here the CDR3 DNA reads TGTTCCAGCAGCTTACTAGCGGGGGCGGACGAGCAGTACTTC. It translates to CSSSLLAGADEQYF. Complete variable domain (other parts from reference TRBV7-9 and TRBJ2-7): DTGVSQNPRHKITKRGQNVTFRCDPISEHNRLYWYRQTLGQGPEFLTYFQNEAQLEKSRLLSDRFSAERPKGSFSTLEIQRTEQGDSAMYLCSSSLLAGADEQYFGPGTRLTVT.

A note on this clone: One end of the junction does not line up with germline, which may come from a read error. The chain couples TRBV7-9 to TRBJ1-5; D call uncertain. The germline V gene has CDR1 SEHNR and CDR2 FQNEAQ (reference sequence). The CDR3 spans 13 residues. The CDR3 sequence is CSSSFLRDQPQHF. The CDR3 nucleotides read TGTTCCAGCAGCTTTTTGAGGGATCAGCCCCAGCATTTT.